The table lists the clone carrying this TCR beta chain with many counts. As yet, its antigen is unknown. This specimen belongs to a study of blood T cells in healthy people across ages. Study observations and caveats: Long-lived donors had more naive CD4+ cells and higher diversity than aged donors. The donors' CMV status was not determined, possibly confounding changes in expanded clonotypes. Diversity estimates drawn from one million T cells were deemed underestimates.

This CDR3 is 14 amino acids long. Unmatched junction bases numbered 11, after V lost 8 bases and J lost 5 bases. Germline V lookup: CDR1 LGHDT, CDR2 YNNKEL (reference sequence). The use of a sample-barcoded 5' primer and a J-beta primer mix characterized a second PCR of roughly 7 to 12 cycles. TCRdb itself ran the 5' RACE reads through MiXCR, one entry per CDR3 protein. Altogether approximately 350,000 distinct CDR3 sequences are present, roughly half being singletons, with the ten largest covering around 50%. Extraction of total RNA produced a minimum of 6 micrograms from each sample. The source is a man aged 55 to 70 in good health. Sequencing was done on a sample of blood. V usage is TRBV3-1 and J usage is TRBJ2-7; 8 bases align to TRBD2. The CDR3: CASRGGRERDEQYF. The CDR3 bases are TGTGCCAGCCGGGGGGGGAGGGAAAGAGACGAGCAGTACTTC.